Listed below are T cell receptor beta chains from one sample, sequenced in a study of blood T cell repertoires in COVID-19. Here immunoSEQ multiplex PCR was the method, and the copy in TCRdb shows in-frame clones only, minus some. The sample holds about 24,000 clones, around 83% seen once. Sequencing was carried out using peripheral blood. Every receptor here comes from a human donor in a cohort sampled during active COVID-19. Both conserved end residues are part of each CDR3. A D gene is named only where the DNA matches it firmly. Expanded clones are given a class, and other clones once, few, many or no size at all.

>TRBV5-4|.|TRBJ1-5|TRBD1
CASSSGPSGGQPQHF
TGTGCCAGCAGCTCAGGACCATCAGGGGGTCAGCCCCAGCATTTT
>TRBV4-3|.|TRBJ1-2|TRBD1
CASSQWTGEGYTF
TGCGCCAGCAGCCAATGGACAGGTGAAGGCTACACCTTC
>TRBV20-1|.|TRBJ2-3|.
CSASMLVTDTQYF
TGCAGTGCTAGTATGCTAGTTACAGATACGCAGTATTTT
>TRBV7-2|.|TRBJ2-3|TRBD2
CASSSRGGASTDTQYF
TGTGCCAGCAGCTCCCGGGGAGGGGCCAGCACAGATACGCAGTATTTT
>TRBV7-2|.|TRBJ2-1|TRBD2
CASSLALAGGHQFF
TGTGCCAGCAGCTTAGCGTTAGCGGGAGGGCATCAGTTCTTC
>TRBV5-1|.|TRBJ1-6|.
CASSLFPDSLGSPLHF
TGCGCCAGCAGCTTGTTTCCGGACAGCCTGGGGTCACCCCTCCACTTT
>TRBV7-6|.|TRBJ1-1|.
CASSLSRQMNTEAFF
TGTGCCAGCAGCTTATCTAGGCAGATGAACACTGAAGCTTTCTTT
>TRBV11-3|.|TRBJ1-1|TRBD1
CASIRQGGMNTEAFF
TGTGCCAGCATCCGACAGGGTGGGATGAACACTGAAGCTTTCTTT
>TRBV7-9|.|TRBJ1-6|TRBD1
CASSFGQDGSPLHF
TGTGCCAGCAGCTTCGGACAGGATGGTTCACCCCTCCACTTT
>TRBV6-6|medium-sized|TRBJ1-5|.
CASSWDTTQHF
TGTGCCAGCAGTTGGGACACAACACAGCATTTT
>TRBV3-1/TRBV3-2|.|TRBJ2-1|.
CASSQEVGGLSYNEQFF
TGTGCCAGCAGCCAAGAGGTTGGTGGACTATCCTACAATGAGCAGTTCTTC
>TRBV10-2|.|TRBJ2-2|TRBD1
CASRAQGTGELFF
TGCGCCAGCAGGGCACAGGGGACCGGGGAGCTGTTTTTT
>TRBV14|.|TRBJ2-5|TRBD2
CASSQGSGAGTQYF
TGTGCCAGCAGCCAAGGTAGCGGGGCGGGGACCCAGTACTTC
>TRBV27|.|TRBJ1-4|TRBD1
CASRAEGAGEKLFF
TGTGCCAGCAGAGCCGAGGGGGCAGGTGAAAAACTGTTTTTT
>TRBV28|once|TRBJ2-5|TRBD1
CASSLLTGNQETQYF
TGTGCCAGCAGTTTATTGACAGGGAACCAAGAGACCCAGTACTTC
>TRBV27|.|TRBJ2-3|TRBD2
CASSFQTSGSTDTQYF
TGTGCCAGCAGTTTCCAAACTAGCGGGAGCACAGATACGCAGTATTTT
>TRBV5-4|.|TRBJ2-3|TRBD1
CASSAPPGQGTDTQYF
TGTGCCAGCAGCGCGCCTCCGGGACAGGGCACAGATACGCAGTATTTT
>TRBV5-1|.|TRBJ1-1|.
CASSLAGGRVF
TGCGCCAGCAGCTTGGCCGGAGGGCGCGTCTTT
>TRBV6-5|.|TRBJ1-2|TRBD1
CAGYRGFNYGYTF
TGTGCCGGATACAGGGGTTTTAACTATGGCTACACCTTC
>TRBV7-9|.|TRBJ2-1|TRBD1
CASSLVLPRGTYNEQFF
TGTGCCAGCAGCTTAGTTCTGCCCAGGGGGACCTACAATGAGCAGTTCTTC
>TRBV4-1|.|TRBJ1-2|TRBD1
CASSQEPTGGGNYGYTF
TGCGCCAGCAGCCAAGAGCCGACAGGGGGGGGGAACTATGGCTACACCTTC
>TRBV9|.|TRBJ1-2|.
CASSYPTGSRGYTF
TGTGCCAGCAGCTACCCCACAGGGTCTCGGGGCTACACCTTC
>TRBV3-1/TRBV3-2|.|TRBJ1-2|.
CASSLGGGSPHGYTF
TGTGCCAGCAGCCTCGGGGGGGGATCCCCACATGGCTACACCTTC
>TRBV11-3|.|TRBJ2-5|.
CASSQQGTQETQYF
TGTGCCAGCAGCCAACAGGGTACCCAAGAGACCCAGTACTTC
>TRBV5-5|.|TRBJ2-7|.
CASSLKVEGEQYF
TGTGCCAGCAGCTTGAAGGTTGAGGGCGAGCAGTACTTC
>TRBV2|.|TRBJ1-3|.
CASISWPDSGNTIYF
TGTGCCAGCATATCTTGGCCCGACTCTGGAAACACCATATATTTT
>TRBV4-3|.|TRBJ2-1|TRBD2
CASSQEPSGGVGNEQFF
TGCGCCAGCAGCCAAGAGCCTAGCGGGGGGGTGGGGAATGAGCAGTTCTTC
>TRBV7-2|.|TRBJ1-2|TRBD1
CASSLAPTGGYGYTF
TGTGCCAGCAGCTTAGCCCCGACAGGGGGGTATGGCTACACCTTC
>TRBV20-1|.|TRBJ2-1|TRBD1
CSASRDSYNEQFF
TGCAGTGCTAGTCGGGACAGTTACAATGAGCAGTTCTTC
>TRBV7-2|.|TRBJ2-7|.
CASGPGLRAYEQYF
TGTGCCAGCGGCCCGGGACTTAGGGCCTACGAGCAGTACTTC
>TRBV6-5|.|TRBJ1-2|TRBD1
CASSYTGQGSGYTF
TGTGCCAGCAGTTACACCGGACAGGGAAGTGGCTACACCTTC
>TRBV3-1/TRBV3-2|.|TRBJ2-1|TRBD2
CASSLLADYNEQFF
TGTGCCAGCAGCCTCCTAGCGGACTACAATGAGCAGTTCTTC
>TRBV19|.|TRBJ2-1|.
CASSHSGEVNEQFF
TGTGCCAGTAGCCATTCGGGGGAGGTCAATGAGCAGTTCTTC
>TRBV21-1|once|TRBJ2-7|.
CASSIFRQSYEQYF
TGTGCCAGCAGCATCTTCCGACAGTCCTACGAGCAGTACTTC
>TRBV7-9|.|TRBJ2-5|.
CASSLGVGSGGYQETQYF
TGTGCCAGCAGCTTAGGTGTTGGTAGTGGGGGGTACCAAGAGACCCAGTACTTC
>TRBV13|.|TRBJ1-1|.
CASSPPLSGNTEAFF
TGTGCCAGCAGCCCCCCCCTGTCCGGGAACACTGAAGCTTTCTTT
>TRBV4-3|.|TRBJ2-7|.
CASSPTDTPYEQYF
TGCGCCAGCAGCCCCACAGACACCCCCTACGAGCAGTACTTC
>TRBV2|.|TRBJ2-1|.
CASSEGTRGWNEQFF
TGTGCCAGCAGTGAAGGGACCCGCGGGTGGAATGAGCAGTTCTTC
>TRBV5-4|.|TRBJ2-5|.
CASSLAGKRQETQYF
TGTGCCAGCAGCTTGGCCGGGAAGCGCCAAGAGACCCAGTACTTC
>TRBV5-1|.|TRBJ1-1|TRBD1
CASSLKTGQGNTEAFF
TGCGCCAGCAGCCTAAAAACGGGACAGGGTAACACTGAAGCTTTCTTT